This passage covers 5 T cell receptor beta chains from one sample sequenced in a study of shared clonotypes between healthy human individuals. TCRdb's table, derived via immunoSEQ multiplex PCR, lists solely in-frame clones and lacks some. This table holds some 2,000,000 clones, 85% to 95% found once. The sample consisted of naive CD4+ T cells sorted from blood. Subset described: CD45RA+ positively selected. Source of these receptors: a man aged 18 to 29 in good health.

The chain employs TRBV30 and TRBJ1-4; TRBD1 aligns across 8 bases. CDR3 size: 13 residues. Germline CDR1 GTSNPN, CDR2 SVGIG (reference sequence). Trimming at V came to 3 bases and at J to 6 bases, leaving 3 bases not matched to a gene. The CDR3 DNA sequence: TGTGCCTGGAGGAAGGACAGGGATGAAAAACTGTTTTTT. Protein product: CAWRKDRDEKLFF.

V is TRBV28 and J is TRBJ2-3, with a weak D call TRBD2 (7 bases). V was shortened by 3 bases and J by 6 bases, with 25 bases between the two germline ends. CDR1 and CDR2 from the germline V gene are MDHEN and SYDVKM. This CDR3 is built from 18 residues. The CDR3 region is CASSFRRGGRSSTDTQYF. The CDR3 DNA sequence: TGTGCCAGCAGTTTTAGGAGGGGGGGCCGCAGCTCAACCGATACGCAGTATTTT.

The chain recombines TRBV2 with TRBJ2-7; 7 bases match TRBD1. Trimming at V came to 7 bases and at J to 1 base, leaving 4 bases not matched to a gene. From germline, CDR1 is SNHLY and CDR2 FYNNEI. This CDR3 has 13 amino acids. This CDR3 is CASTDRVSYEQYF. CDR3 sequence (DNA): TGTGCCAGCACCGACAGGGTGTCCTACGAGCAGTACTTC.

For the CDR3, the DNA is TGTGCCAGCAGTTCCCCGACAGGGTCATATGGCTACACCTTC. This translates into CASSSPTGSYGYTF. The chain joins TRBV28 to TRBJ1-2, with 7 nucleotides matching TRBD1. This CDR3 comprises 14 residues. The germline V gene has CDR1 MDHEN and CDR2 SYDVKM. J gave up 5 bases and V 4 bases, and 7 bases lay outside the gene matches.

J is TRBJ2-7 and V is TRBV7-3; possible D gene TRBD1, 5 bases. This CDR3 has 13 residues. Trimming stripped 2 bases from V and 7 bases from J, with 12 bases between. Germline-derived CDR1 and CDR2 are SGHTA and FQGTGA. CDR3 coding DNA: TGTGCCAGCAGCTTAGAGGTGGGGCGGGAGCAGTACTTC. This translates into CASSLEVGREQYF.